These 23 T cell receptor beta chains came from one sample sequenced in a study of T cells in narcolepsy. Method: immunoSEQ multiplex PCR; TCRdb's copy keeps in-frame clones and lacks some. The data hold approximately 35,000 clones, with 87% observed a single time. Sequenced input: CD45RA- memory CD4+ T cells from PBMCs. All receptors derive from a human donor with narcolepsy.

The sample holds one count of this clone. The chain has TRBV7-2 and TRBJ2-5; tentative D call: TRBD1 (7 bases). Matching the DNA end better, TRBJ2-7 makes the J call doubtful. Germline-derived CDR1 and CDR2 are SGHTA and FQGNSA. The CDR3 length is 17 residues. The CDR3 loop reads CASSSGAGGIRIREQYF. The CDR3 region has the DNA TGTGCCAGCAGCTCGGGGGCAGGGGGTATCCGGATCCGCGAGCAGTACTTC.

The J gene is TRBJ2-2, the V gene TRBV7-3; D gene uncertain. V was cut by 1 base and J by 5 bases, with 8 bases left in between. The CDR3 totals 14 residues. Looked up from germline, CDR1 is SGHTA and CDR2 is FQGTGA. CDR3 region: CASSLNTKTGELFF. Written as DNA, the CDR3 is TGTGCCAGCAGCTTAAATACAAAAACCGGGGAGCTGTTTTTT.

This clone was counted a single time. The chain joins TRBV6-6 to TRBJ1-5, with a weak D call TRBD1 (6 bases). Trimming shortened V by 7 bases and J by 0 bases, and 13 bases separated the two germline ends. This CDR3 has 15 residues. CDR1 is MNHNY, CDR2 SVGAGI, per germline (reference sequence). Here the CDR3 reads CASTMDSNSNQPQHF. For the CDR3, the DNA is TGTGCCAGCACGATGGACAGCAATAGCAATCAGCCCCAGCATTTT.

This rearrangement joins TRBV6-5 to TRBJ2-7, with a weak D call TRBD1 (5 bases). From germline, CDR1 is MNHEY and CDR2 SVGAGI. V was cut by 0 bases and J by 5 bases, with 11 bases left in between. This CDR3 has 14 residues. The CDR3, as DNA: TGTGCCAGCAGTTACTCGGGCAGGGTGAACGAGCAGTACTTC. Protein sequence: CASSYSGRVNEQYF.

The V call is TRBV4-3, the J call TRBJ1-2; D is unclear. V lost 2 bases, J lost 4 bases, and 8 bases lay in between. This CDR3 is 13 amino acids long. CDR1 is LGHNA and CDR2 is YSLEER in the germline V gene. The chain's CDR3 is CASSQYPAYGYTF. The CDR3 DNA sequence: TGCGCCAGCAGCCAATATCCAGCCTATGGCTACACCTTC.

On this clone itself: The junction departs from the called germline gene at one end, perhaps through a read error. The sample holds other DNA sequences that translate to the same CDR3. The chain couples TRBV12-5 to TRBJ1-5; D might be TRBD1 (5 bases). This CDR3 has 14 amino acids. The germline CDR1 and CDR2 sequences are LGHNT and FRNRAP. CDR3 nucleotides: TGTGCTAGTGGTTTGGGAGGGGAAAGTCAGCCCCAGCATTTC. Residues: CASGLGGESQPQHF.

The CDR3 is CASRSSGETQYF. The DNA of the CDR3 is TGTGCCAGCAGATCTAGCGGGGAGACCCAGTACTTC. The chain links TRBV28 to TRBJ2-5; 8 bases agree with TRBD2. The ends lost 6 bases at V and 5 bases at J; junction bases unmatched: 2. Germline lookup yields CDR1 MDHEN and CDR2 SYDVKM. The CDR3 runs 12 residues.

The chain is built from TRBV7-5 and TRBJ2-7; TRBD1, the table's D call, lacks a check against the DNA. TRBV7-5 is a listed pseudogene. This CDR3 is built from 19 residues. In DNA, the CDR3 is TGTGCCAGAAGCTACCAAAGGGGGCCGGCCTGGATCCCCTCCTACGAGCAGTACTTC. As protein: CARSYQRGPAWIPSYEQYF.

DNA for the CDR3: TGTGCCAGCAGCCCTCGGCCCGGGGCCGACGAGCAGTACTTC. Translating gives CASSPRPGADEQYF. This chain uses TRBV11-3 with TRBJ2-7, with D tentatively TRBD1 or TRBD2 (5 bases each). Trimming stripped 5 bases from V and 5 bases from J, with 16 bases between. Germline V gene data show CDR1 as SGHNT and CDR2 as YENEEA. The CDR3 extends over 14 amino acids.

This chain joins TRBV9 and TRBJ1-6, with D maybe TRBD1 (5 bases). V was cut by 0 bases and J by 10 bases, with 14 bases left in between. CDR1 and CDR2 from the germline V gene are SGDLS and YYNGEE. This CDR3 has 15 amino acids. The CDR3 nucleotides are TGTGCCAGCAGCGTAGGAGAGAGGGGAGGCTCACCCCTCCACTTT. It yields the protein CASSVGERGGSPLHF.

The CDR3 loop is CASTRDRVSNQPQHF. DNA of the CDR3: TGTGCCAGCACCCGGGACAGGGTGAGCAATCAGCCCCAGCATTTT. The rearrangement uses TRBV6-6 and TRBJ1-5, with 9 bases lining up with TRBD1. Trimming at V came to 7 bases and at J to 1 base, leaving 5 bases not matched to a gene. The CDR3 contains 15 residues. Per the germline V gene, CDR1 is MNHNY and CDR2 is SVGAGI (reference sequence).

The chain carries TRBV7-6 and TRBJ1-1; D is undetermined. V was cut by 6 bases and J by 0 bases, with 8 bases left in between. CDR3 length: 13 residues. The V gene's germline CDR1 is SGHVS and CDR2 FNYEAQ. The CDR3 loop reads CASSAGLNTEAFF. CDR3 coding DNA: TGTGCCAGCAGTGCCGGGTTGAACACTGAAGCTTTCTTT.

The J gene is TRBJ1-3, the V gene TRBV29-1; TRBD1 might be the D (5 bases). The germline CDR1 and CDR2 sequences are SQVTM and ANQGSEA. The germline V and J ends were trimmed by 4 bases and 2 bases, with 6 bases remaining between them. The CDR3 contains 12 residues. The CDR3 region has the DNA TGCAGCGTTGGGGACCCTGGAAACACCATATATTTT. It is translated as CSVGDPGNTIYF.

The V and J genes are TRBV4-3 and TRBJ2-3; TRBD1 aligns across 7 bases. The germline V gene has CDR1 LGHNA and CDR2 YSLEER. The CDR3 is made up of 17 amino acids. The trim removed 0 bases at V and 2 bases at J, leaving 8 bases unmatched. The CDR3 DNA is TGCGCCAGCAGCCAAGACACAGGGGACGGGTACACAGATACGCAGTATTTT. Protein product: CASSQDTGDGYTDTQYF.

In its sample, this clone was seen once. The DNA for the CDR3 is TGTGCCAGCTCGTCGTCCGCCAACGTCCTGACTTTC. This sequence encodes CASSSSANVLTF. This chain connects TRBV18 to TRBJ2-6, with D uncertain. The ends were cut back, 6 bases at V and 7 bases at J, with 7 bases in the middle. Looked up from germline, CDR1 is KGHSH and CDR2 is LQKENI. The CDR3 is 12 residues long.

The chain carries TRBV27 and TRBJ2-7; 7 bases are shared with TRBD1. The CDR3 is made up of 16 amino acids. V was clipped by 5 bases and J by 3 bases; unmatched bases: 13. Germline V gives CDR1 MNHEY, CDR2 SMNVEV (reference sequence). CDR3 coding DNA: TGTGCCAGCAGTCAGATACAGGGGTCCGTCATCTACGAGCAGTACTTC. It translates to CASSQIQGSVIYEQYF.

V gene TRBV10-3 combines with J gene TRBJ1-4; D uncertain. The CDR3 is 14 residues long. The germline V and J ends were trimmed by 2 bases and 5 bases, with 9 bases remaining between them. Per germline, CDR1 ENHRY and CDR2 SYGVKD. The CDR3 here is CAISETGRNEKLFF. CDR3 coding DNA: TGTGCCATCAGTGAGACGGGAAGGAATGAAAAACTGTTTTTT.

The CDR3 reads CASRGVSEAFF. The CDR3 bases are TGTGCCAGTAGAGGAGTATCTGAAGCTTTCTTT. The chain links TRBV19 to TRBJ1-1; D is unresolved. CDR1 is LNHDA and CDR2 is SQIVND in the germline V gene (reference sequence). V was shortened by 6 bases and J by 6 bases, with 8 bases between the two germline ends. CDR3 length equals 11 residues.

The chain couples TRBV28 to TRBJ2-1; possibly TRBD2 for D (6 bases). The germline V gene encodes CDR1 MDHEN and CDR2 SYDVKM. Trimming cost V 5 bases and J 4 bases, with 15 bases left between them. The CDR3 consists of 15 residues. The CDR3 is CASSPPTSFYNEQFF. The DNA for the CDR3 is TGTGCCAGCAGTCCCCCAACTAGCTTTTACAATGAGCAGTTCTTC.

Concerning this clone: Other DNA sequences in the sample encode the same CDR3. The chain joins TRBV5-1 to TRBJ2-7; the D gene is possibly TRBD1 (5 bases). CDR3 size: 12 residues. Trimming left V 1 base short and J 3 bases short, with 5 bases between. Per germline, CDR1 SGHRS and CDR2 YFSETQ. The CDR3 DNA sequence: TGCGCCAGCAGCTTGCAGGGCTACGAGCAGTACTTC. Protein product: CASSLQGYEQYF.

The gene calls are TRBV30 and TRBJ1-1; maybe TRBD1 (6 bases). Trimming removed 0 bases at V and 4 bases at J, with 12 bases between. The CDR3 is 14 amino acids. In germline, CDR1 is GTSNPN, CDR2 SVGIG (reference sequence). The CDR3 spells CAWSVQVGGTEAFF. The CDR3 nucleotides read TGTGCCTGGAGTGTACAGGTAGGGGGCACTGAAGCTTTCTTT.

The CDR3 spells CASSPWDSRYEQYF. In DNA, the CDR3 is TGTGCCAGCAGCCCGTGGGACAGCCGCTACGAGCAGTACTTC. This sequence joins TRBV7-2 and TRBJ2-7; 7 nucleotides agree with TRBD1. This CDR3 is 14 amino acids long. With 5 bases clipped from V and 3 bases from J, the junction kept 7 bases outside the gene matches. Germline V gene lookup returns CDR1 SGHTA and CDR2 FQGNSA.

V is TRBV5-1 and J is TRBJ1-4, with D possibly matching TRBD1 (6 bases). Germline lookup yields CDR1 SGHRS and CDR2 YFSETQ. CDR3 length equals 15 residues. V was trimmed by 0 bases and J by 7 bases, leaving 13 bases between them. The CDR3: CASSLGTARGEKLFF. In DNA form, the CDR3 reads TGCGCCAGCAGCTTGGGGACAGCAAGGGGTGAAAAACTGTTTTTT.